The rows below give T cell receptor beta chains drawn from one sample of a study of human T cells and chemical hapten exposure. TCRdb independently ran MiXCR on the RACE reads; one entry per CDR3 protein. Of 84,000 or so distinct CDR3 sequences in the sample, under 12% are singletons; the top ten hold around 2.2%. Here the sequenced sample was whole blood, taken in connection with sensitization to the hapten diphenylcyclopropenone (DPC). These receptors came from a man aged 40-49 years with alopecia areata. Some clones in this sample may be carry-over from other donors' samples. Both conserved end residues are part of each CDR3. The D gene is left open where the match is weak. A clone size is listed for some rows: how often the clone was seen (once, few, many), or a class if it is expanded.

TRBJ1-2	.	few	TRBV18	CASSPEQGIGYTF	TGTGCCAGCTCACCCGAACAGGGTATTGGCTACACCTTC
TRBJ1-5	.	.	TRBV5-1	CASSLAVNQPQHF	TGCGCCAGCAGCTTGGCCGTCAATCAGCCCCAGCATTTT
TRBJ2-7	.	few	TRBV3-2	CASPTSGRAPGREEQYF	TGTGCCAGCCCGACTAGCGGGAGGGCACCCGGTCGGGAGGAGCAGTACTTC
TRBJ2-5	.	.	TRBV23-1	CASSQKSEETQYF	TGCGCCAGCAGTCAAAAATCGGAAGAGACCCAGTACTTC
TRBJ2-3	TRBD2	.	TRBV5-1	CASSRASGSNTDTQYF	TGCGCCAGCAGTCGAGCCAGCGGGAGTAACACAGATACGCAGTATTTT
TRBJ1-1	.	.	TRBV6-2/TRBV6-3	CASIGRGSAEAFF	TGTGCCAGCATAGGGCGGGGAAGCGCTGAAGCTTTCTTT
TRBJ1-1	TRBD1	.	TRBV18	CASSLTGDAEAFF	TGTGCCAGCTCATTGACAGGGGATGCTGAAGCTTTCTTT
TRBJ1-2	.	many	TRBV29-1	CSVEQGGYYGYTF	TGCAGCGTTGAACAGGGAGGATACTATGGCTACACCTTC
TRBJ2-7	TRBD1	many	TRBV10-3	CAISDDRGLDEQYF	TGTGCCATCAGTGACGACAGGGGCCTCGACGAGCAGTACTTC
TRBJ2-5	.	few	TRBV24-1	CATSDGSEETQYF	TGTGCCACCAGTGATGGGTCAGAAGAGACCCAGTACTTC
TRBJ1-5	.	.	TRBV5-1	CASSFDEGGQPQHF	TGCGCCAGCAGCTTCGATGAGGGGGGGCAGCCCCAGCATTTT
TRBJ2-5	TRBD2	many	TRBV13	CASSSWTSGRAQETQYF	TGTGCCAGCAGCTCCTGGACTAGCGGGAGGGCCCAGGAGACCCAGTACTTC
TRBJ2-4	.	many	TRBV24-1	CATSDQTSLQYF	TGTGCCACCAGTGACCAAACGTCGCTTCAGTACTTC
TRBJ2-7	.	few	TRBV6-2/TRBV6-3	CASSYNDRPEQYF	TGTGCCAGCAGTTACAATGACCGCCCGGAGCAGTACTTC
TRBJ1-1	TRBD1	.	TRBV7-9	CASSTNRDREWSTEAFF	TGTGCCAGCAGTACCAACCGGGACAGGGAATGGAGCACTGAAGCTTTCTTT
TRBJ1-1	.	.	TRBV12-3/TRBV12-4	CASRASTEAFF	TGTGCCAGCAGGGCAAGCACTGAAGCTTTCTTT
TRBJ2-3	.	.	TRBV9	CASSARDWSTDTQYF	TGTGCCAGCAGCGCACGGGACTGGAGCACAGATACGCAGTATTTT
TRBJ2-1	.	.	TRBV7-9	CASSPGRASSYNEQFF	TGTGCCAGCAGCCCCGGGCGGGCGAGCTCCTACAATGAGCAGTTCTTC
TRBJ2-7	.	few	TRBV28	CASSPIAASSYEQYF	TGTGCCAGCAGTCCTATAGCGGCTTCTTCCTACGAGCAGTACTTC
TRBJ2-3	TRBD2	.	TRBV7-2	CASSLGVHAGGSTDTQYF	TGTGCCAGCAGCTTAGGGGTCCATGCGGGAGGATCGACAGATACGCAGTATTTT
TRBJ2-3	.	many	TRBV7-2	CASSFRDSATDTQYF	TGTGCCAGCAGCTTCCGGGACTCAGCCACAGATACGCAGTATTTT
TRBJ1-5	.	many	TRBV15	CATSREPLSVGNQPQHF	TGTGCCACCAGCAGAGAGCCCCTGAGCGTGGGCAATCAGCCCCAGCATTTT
TRBJ1-4	.	many	TRBV4-3	CASSQDRLVTNEKLFF	TGCGCCAGCAGCCAAGATCGGTTAGTCACAAATGAAAAACTGTTTTTT
TRBJ1-1	.	many	TRBV4-3	CASSQDNARVNTEAFF	TGCGCCAGCAGCCAAGATAATGCGAGAGTGAACACTGAAGCTTTCTTT
TRBJ2-1	.	.	TRBV12-3/TRBV12-4	CASSGSVAVLVNNEQFF	TGTGCCAGCAGTGGAAGTGTAGCGGTTCTAGTCAACAATGAGCAGTTCTTC
TRBJ2-7	TRBD1	few	TRBV7-2	CASSLIPGGGNEQYF	TGTGCCAGCAGCTTAATTCCAGGGGGCGGCAACGAGCAGTACTTC
TRBJ1-2	.	few	TRBV6-1	CASSEGSAGGDGYTF	TGTGCCAGCAGTGAAGGAAGTGCGGGGGGCGATGGCTACACCTTC
TRBJ2-1	TRBD2	.	TRBV5-4	CASSPGSREPFMTSGSSEQFF	TGTGCCAGCAGCCCAGGGTCCCGGGAGCCTTTCATGACTAGCGGGAGTAGCGAGCAGTTCTTC
TRBJ2-3	.	few	TRBV5-6	CASSLAANSQSDTQYF	TGTGCCAGCAGCTTGGCCGCGAACTCCCAATCGGATACGCAGTATTTT
TRBJ2-3	.	.	TRBV28	CASSESGPTDTQYF	TGTGCCAGCTCCGAGAGCGGACCCACAGATACGCAGTATTTT
TRBJ1-2	TRBD1	many	TRBV20-1	CSATPPTGKKDGYTF	TGCAGTGCTACCCCCCCGACAGGGAAGAAAGATGGCTACACCTTC
TRBJ1-3	TRBD1	few	TRBV25-1	CASSMTGGKGNTIYF	TGTGCCAGCAGTATGACAGGGGGCAAAGGAAACACCATATATTTT
TRBJ1-2	.	many	TRBV29-1	CSVFDGSYGYTF	TGCAGCGTCTTTGACGGATCCTATGGCTACACCTTC
TRBJ2-5	TRBD2	.	TRBV7-2	CASSSGTSGLQETQYF	TGTGCCAGCAGCAGTGGGACTAGCGGGCTGCAAGAGACCCAGTACTTC
TRBJ2-3	TRBD2	.	TRBV29-1	CSVEGGRKADTQYF	TGCAGCGTTGAAGGCGGGAGAAAAGCAGATACGCAGTATTTT
TRBJ1-6	.	many	TRBV7-2	CASSLPNYNSPLHF	TGTGCCAGCAGTCTGCCGAATTATAATTCACCCCTCCACTTT
TRBJ1-1	TRBD1	.	TRBV7-6	CASKLTGGGTEAFF	TGTGCCAGCAAACTGACAGGGGGCGGTACTGAAGCTTTCTTT
TRBJ1-4	TRBD1	many	TRBV7-2	CASSVDRGEEKLFF	TGTGCCAGCAGTGTGGACAGGGGGGAAGAAAAACTGTTTTTT
TRBJ1-1	TRBD1	few	TRBV5-1	CASSPEGALLTEAFF	TGCGCCAGCAGCCCTGAGGGGGCGCTTCTAACTGAAGCTTTCTTT
TRBJ2-5	.	few	TRBV19	CASSIRQKETQYF	TGTGCCAGTAGTATTCGGCAAAAAGAGACCCAGTACTTC
TRBJ2-2	TRBD2	few	TRBV19	CASSSPTSGNTGELFF	TGTGCCAGTAGTTCCCCCACTAGCGGGAACACCGGGGAGCTGTTTTTT
TRBJ2-1	.	.	TRBV6-6	CASTIYNEQFF	TGTGCCAGCACCATTTACAATGAGCAGTTCTTC
TRBJ1-1	.	many	TRBV20-1	CSARDPRWNTEAFF	TGCAGTGCTAGAGATCCGAGATGGAACACTGAAGCTTTCTTT
TRBJ1-1	.	.	TRBV27	CASSSNRAGNEAFF	TGTGCCAGCAGTTCTAACAGGGCAGGGAATGAAGCTTTCTTT
TRBJ1-1	.	many	TRBV5-4	CASSRTTGEAFF	TGTGCCAGCAGCCGTACGACTGGTGAAGCTTTCTTT
TRBJ2-6	TRBD1	.	TRBV5-1	CASSTGQGVLSGANVLTF	TGCGCCAGCAGCACGGGACAGGGGGTACTCTCTGGGGCCAACGTCCTGACTTTC
TRBJ1-4	TRBD1	.	TRBV12-3/TRBV12-4	CASSLAGGEKLFF	TGTGCCAGCAGTTTGGCAGGGGGTGAAAAACTGTTTTTT